The 14 T cell receptor beta chains reported below all come from one sample, sequenced in a study of cytomegalovirus exposure and HLA in healthy donors. The PCR contained 60 Vbeta and 13 Jbeta primers. Sequencing used immunoSEQ multiplex PCR; TCRdb keeps in-frame clones, though not all of them. This sample has approximately 84,000 clones, with over 65% found just once. The sample was PBMCs. The origin of the receptors is a man aged 35 to 55 in good health and CMV-seropositive.

This chain uses TRBV6-6 with TRBJ2-7; perhaps TRBD2 as D (7 bases). Germline-derived CDR1 and CDR2 are MNHNY and SVGAGI (reference sequence). The CDR3 loop spans 13 amino acids. The V end was cut by 2 bases, the J end by 6 bases, with 11 bases between. The CDR3, as DNA: TGTGCCAGCAGTTACAACAGGGAGGGCGAGCAGTACTTC. This gives the protein CASSYNREGEQYF.

The chain recombines TRBV28 with TRBJ2-7; 8 nucleotides agree with TRBD1. The CDR3 is 15 amino acids. V lost 3 bases and J lost 4; bases outside the gene matches: 8. Germline V gives CDR1 MDHEN, CDR2 SYDVKM. In DNA form, the CDR3 reads TGTGCCAGCAGTTTCCAGGGGGCTCCCCTTTACGAGCAGTACTTC. Encoded protein: CASSFQGAPLYEQYF.

The rearrangement uses TRBV6-6 and TRBJ1-2; weak D call: TRBD1 (6 bases). Germline CDR1 MNHNY, CDR2 SVGAGI (reference sequence). Deletions cut 4 bases from V and 5 bases from J, with 14 bases between. The CDR3 consists of 14 residues. CDR3 DNA sequence: TGTGCCAGCAGTTCGTCAGGGGAGGGATATGGCTACACCTTC. Protein: CASSSSGEGYGYTF.

This clone came up many times. V and J are TRBV5-6 and TRBJ2-5, with D possibly being TRBD1 (5 bases). Germline V gene sequence: CDR1 SGHDT, CDR2 YYEEEE. The CDR3 runs 18 residues. V lost 0 bases and J lost 3, with 21 bases in between. CDR3 nucleotides: TGTGCCAGCAGCTTGGATCGGGTGGACACGTATCTAAAAGAGACCCAGTACTTC. This translates into CASSLDRVDTYLKETQYF.

The chain couples TRBV5-8 to TRBJ2-7; 10 bases align to TRBD2. V gave up 7 bases and J gave up 6 bases; unmatched junction bases: 10. Germline V gene data show CDR1 as SGHTS and CDR2 as YDEGEE. The CDR3 contains 14 residues. The CDR3 region has the DNA TGTGCCAGCGGGCTAGCGGGAGTCGTGGGCGAGCAGTACTTC. This gives the protein CASGLAGVVGEQYF.

The chain uses TRBV18 and TRBJ1-5; TRBD1 agrees at 9 bases. With V trimmed by 6 bases and J by 1 base, 4 bases remained unmatched. The CDR3 has 15 amino acids. Germline loops: CDR1 KGHSH, CDR2 LQKENI. In DNA, the CDR3 is TGTGCCAGCTCTGACGGACAGGGGAGCAATCAGCCCCAGCATTTT. Amino acid sequence: CASSDGQGSNQPQHF.

This chain joins TRBV19 and TRBJ2-1; D perhaps matches TRBD1 (5 bases). The CDR3 extends over 13 amino acids. Germline values: CDR1 LNHDA, CDR2 SQIVND (reference sequence). Trimming shortened V by 5 bases and J by 7 bases, and 12 bases separated the two germline ends. CDR3 DNA sequence: TGTGCCAGTAGTGAAAATACAGGTAATGAGCAGTTCTTC. This gives the protein CASSENTGNEQFF. The full variable domain, completed using reference TRBV19 and TRBJ2-1, is DGGITQSPKYLFRKEGQNVTLSCEQNLNHDAMYWYRQDPGQGLRLIYYSQIVNDFQKGDIAEGYSVSREKKESFPLTVTSAQKNPTAFYLCASSENTGNEQFFGPGTRLTVL.

This chain links TRBV30 with TRBJ1-2; 7 nucleotides agree with TRBD1. The CDR3 contains 14 residues. With V trimmed by 0 bases and J by 3 bases, 4 bases remained unmatched. Per germline, CDR1 GTSNPN and CDR2 SVGIG (reference sequence). CDR3 DNA sequence: TGTGCCTGGAGTGTAGTAGGGGGCTACTATGGCTACACCTTC. Amino acids: CAWSVVGGYYGYTF.

V is TRBV4-3 and J is TRBJ2-7; the D gene is possibly TRBD2 (7 bases). Germline V gives CDR1 LGHNA, CDR2 YSLEER. Trimming shortened V by 3 bases and J by 4 bases, and 10 bases separated the two germline ends. CDR3 length: 13 amino acids. The CDR3 reads CASSHGGRYEQYF. CDR3 bases: TGCGCCAGCAGCCACGGGGGGCGGTACGAGCAGTACTTC.

The CDR3 nucleotides read TGCGCCAGCAGCCCCCAGGGGGCTACCTACGAGCAGTACTTC. It encodes CASSPQGATYEQYF. The chain recombines TRBV5-1 with TRBJ2-7, with TRBD1 matching over 8 bases. Germline assignment: CDR1 SGHRS and CDR2 YFSETQ. This CDR3 has 14 residues. Losses at the gene ends were 4 bases for V and 2 bases for J; bases not matched to a gene: 5.

The V call is TRBV29-1, the J call TRBJ1-1, with no clear D. V was trimmed by 6 bases and J by 6 bases, leaving 17 bases between them. The CDR3 has 13 residues. Germline assignment: CDR1 SQVTM and CDR2 ANQGSEA. CDR3 protein: CSVLTGGWPEAFF. CDR3 nucleotide sequence: TGCAGCGTCCTGACGGGCGGGTGGCCTGAAGCTTTCTTT.

A few counts support this clone. V gene TRBV14 combines with J gene TRBJ1-1; 9 positions agree with TRBD1. CDR1 and CDR2 from the germline V gene are SGHDN and FVKESK. After removal of 4 bases from V and 3 bases from J, the junction contained 9 bases not matched to a gene. The CDR3 consists of 16 residues. Here the CDR3 reads CASSLWTGEVYTEAFF. The CDR3 DNA is TGTGCCAGCAGCCTCTGGACAGGGGAGGTTTACACTGAAGCTTTCTTT.

This clone has a handful of counts. The J gene is TRBJ2-3, the V gene TRBV5-4; 13 bases line up with TRBD2. With 4 bases clipped from V and 0 bases from J, the junction kept 5 bases outside the gene matches. Germline assignment: CDR1 SGHNT and CDR2 YYREEE (reference sequence). The CDR3 has 17 amino acids. In nucleotides, the CDR3 is TGTGCCAGCAGCGGAGGACTAGCGGGAGTGAGCACAGATACGCAGTATTTT. Translating gives CASSGGLAGVSTDTQYF.

The chain combines TRBV6-5 with TRBJ1-6; D is possibly TRBD1 (6 bases). This CDR3 region has 14 residues. CDR1 MNHEY and CDR2 SVGAGI come from the germline V gene. V dropped 6 bases and J dropped 4 bases, with 10 bases sitting between them. The CDR3 DNA reads TGTGCCAGCAGCCCTGGACAGTATAATTCACCCCTCCACTTT. Translation: CASSPGQYNSPLHF.